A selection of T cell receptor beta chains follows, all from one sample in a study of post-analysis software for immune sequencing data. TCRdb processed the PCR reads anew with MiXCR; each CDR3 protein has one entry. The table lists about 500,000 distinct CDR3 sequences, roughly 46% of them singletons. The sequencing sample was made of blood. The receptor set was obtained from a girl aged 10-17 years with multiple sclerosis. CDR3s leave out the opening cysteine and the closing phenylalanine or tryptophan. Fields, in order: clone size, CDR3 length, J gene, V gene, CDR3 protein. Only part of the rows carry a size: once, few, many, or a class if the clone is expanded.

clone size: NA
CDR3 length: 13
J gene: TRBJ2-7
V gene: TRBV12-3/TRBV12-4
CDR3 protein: ASSYGTEDSYEQY

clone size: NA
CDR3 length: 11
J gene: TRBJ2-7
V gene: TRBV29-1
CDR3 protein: SVVGWRGSEQY

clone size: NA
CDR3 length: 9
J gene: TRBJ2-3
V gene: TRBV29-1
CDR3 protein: SGTVTDTQY

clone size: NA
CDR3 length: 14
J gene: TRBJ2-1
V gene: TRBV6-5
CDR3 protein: ASSYTGLAGEYEQF

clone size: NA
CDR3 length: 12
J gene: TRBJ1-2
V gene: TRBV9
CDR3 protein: ASRSGTGNYGYT

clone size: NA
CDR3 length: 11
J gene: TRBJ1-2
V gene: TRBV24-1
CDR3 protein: ATSDRGPYGYT

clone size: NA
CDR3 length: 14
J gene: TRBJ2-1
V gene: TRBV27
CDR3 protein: ASSLHAGSSYNEQF

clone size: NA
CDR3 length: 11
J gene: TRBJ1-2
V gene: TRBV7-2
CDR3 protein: ASSLKVAYGYT

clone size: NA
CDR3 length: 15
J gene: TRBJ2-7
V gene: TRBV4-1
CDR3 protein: ASSQVPGQGISYEQY

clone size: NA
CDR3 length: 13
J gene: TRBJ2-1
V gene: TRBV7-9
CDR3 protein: ASSLRTSGKYEQF

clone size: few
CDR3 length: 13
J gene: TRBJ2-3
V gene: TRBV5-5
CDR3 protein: ASSLLLAGADTQY

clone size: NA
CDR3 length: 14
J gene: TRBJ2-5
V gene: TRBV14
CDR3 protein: ASSQGLGSFGETQY

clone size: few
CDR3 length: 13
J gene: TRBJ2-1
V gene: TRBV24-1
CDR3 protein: ATSDRASAYNEQF

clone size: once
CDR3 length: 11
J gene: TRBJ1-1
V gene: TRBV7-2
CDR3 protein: ASRSGMNTEAF

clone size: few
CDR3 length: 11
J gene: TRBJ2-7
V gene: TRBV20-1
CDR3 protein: SVPLSGSYEQY

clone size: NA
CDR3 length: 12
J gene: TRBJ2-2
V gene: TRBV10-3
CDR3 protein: AIMGQSNTGELF

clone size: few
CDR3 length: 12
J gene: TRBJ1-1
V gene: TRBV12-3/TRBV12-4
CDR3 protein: ASSKGLSYTEAF

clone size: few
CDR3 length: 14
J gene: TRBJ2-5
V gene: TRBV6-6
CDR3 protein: ASSSLAGGTQETQY

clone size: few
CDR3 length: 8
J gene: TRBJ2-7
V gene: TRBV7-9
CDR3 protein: ASSGAAQY

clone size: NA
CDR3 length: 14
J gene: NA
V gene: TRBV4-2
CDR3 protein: ASSQVLAGDRNEQY

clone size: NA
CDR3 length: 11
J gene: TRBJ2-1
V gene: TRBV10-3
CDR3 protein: AISETSGSEQF

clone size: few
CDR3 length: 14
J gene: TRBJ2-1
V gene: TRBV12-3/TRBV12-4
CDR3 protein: ASGEAGGPWGNEQF

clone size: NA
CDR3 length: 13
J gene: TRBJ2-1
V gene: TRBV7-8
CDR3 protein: ASSATGRIYNEQF

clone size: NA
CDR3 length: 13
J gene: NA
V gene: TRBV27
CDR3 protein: ASSHRDRRGETQY

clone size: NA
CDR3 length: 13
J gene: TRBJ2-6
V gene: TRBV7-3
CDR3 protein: ASSSVLNGANVLT

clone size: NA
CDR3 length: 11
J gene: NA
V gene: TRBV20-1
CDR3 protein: SARDIRRNEQY

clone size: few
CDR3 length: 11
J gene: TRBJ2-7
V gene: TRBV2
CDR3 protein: ASTEGRYYEQY

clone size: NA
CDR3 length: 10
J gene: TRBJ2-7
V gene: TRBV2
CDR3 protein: ASSKGQYEQY

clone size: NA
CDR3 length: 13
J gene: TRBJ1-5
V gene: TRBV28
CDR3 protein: ASSSLDRNNQPQH

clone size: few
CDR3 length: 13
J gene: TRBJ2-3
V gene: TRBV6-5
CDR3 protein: ASSYGLAGTDTQY

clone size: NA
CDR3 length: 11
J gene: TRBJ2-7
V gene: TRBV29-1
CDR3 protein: SVRPGFGVEQY

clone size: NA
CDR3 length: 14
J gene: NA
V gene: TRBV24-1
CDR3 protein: ATSETGGQGGETQY